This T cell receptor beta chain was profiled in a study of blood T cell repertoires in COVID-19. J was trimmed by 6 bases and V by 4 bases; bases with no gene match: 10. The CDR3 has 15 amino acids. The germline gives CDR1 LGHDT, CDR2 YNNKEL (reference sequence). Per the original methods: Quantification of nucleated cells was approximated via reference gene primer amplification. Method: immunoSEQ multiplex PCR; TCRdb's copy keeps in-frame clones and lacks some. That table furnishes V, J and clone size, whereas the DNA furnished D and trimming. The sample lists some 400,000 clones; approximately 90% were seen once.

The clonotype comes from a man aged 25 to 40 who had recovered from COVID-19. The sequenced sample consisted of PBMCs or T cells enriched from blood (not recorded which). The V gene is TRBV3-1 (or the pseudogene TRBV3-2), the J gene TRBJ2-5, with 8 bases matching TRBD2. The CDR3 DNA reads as TGTGCCAGCAGCCCCCCCAGCGGGAGTTTGAAGACCCAGTACTTC. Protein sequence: CASSPPSGSLKTQYF.